The 10 T cell receptor beta chains below all came from one sample that was sequenced in a study of synovial regulatory T cells in juvenile arthritis. Sequencing used immunoSEQ multiplex PCR; TCRdb keeps in-frame clones, though not all of them. The table for this sample gives 7,500 to 10,000 clones. The sample comprised Treg cells from blood. The subset is: remaining (HLA-DR-negative) circulating blood Treg cells. The receptors were gathered from a donor younger than 30 with juvenile idiopathic arthritis.

The chain has TRBV5-1 and TRBJ1-4. Germline-derived CDR1 and CDR2 are SGHRS and YFSETQ. The CDR3 totals 14 residues. No DNA was logged. The CDR3 spells CASSLGRLNEKLFF. Full variable domain (remainder filled in from reference TRBV5-1 and TRBJ1-4): KAGVTQTPRYLIKTRGQQVTLSCSPISGHRSVSWYQQTPGQGLQFLFEYFSETQRNKGNFPGRFSGRQFSNSRSEMNVSTLELGDSALYLCASSLGRLNEKLFFGSGTQLSVL.

The gene calls are TRBV6-1 and TRBJ1-2. Germline V gene sequence: CDR1 MNHNS, CDR2 SASEGT. CDR3 length: 12 amino acids. Only the protein is available. CDR3 protein: CASRGVGGGYTF.

V is TRBV5-1 and J is TRBJ2-7; TCRdb outputs TRBD1, but without DNA this stays unchecked. Germline lookup yields CDR1 SGHRS and CDR2 YFSETQ. The CDR3 contains 16 residues. The DNA sequence is not available. The CDR3 reads CASSLLFADRAYEQYF.

This chain joins TRBV19 and TRBJ2-7; TCRdb's assignment of TRBD2 cannot be checked, as there is no DNA. The CDR3 loop spans 14 amino acids. DNA is not recorded here. Germline CDR1 reads LNHDA; CDR2 reads SQIVND (reference sequence). CDR3 residues: CASSIRREAYEQYF. The variable domain in full, with the rest retrieved from reference TRBV19 and TRBJ2-7, is DGGITQSPKYLFRKEGQNVTLSCEQNLNHDAMYWYRQDPGQGLRLIYYSQIVNDFQKGDIAEGYSVSREKKESFPLTVTSAQKNPTAFYLCASSIRREAYEQYFGPGTRLTVT.

The V call is TRBV14, the J call TRBJ1-1; TCRdb's D gene call, TRBD1, goes unchecked for lack of DNA. The CDR3 sequence is 15 residues long. The DNA sequence is not available. Germline V gene sequence: CDR1 SGHDN, CDR2 FVKESK. The CDR3 spells CASSQRQGMNTEAFF.

The gene calls are TRBV6-1 and TRBJ1-5; absent DNA, TCRdb's TRBD1 call cannot be checked. Germline V gene sequence: CDR1 MNHNS, CDR2 SASEGT. The CDR3 has 15 amino acids. A DNA sequence was not provided. CDR3 loop: CASGETGYSNQPQHF.

The gene calls are TRBV1 and TRBJ1-1; TCRdb calls TRBD1, which cannot be checked without DNA. TRBV1 is reported as a pseudogene. The CDR3 contains 17 residues. No DNA is given. This CDR3 reads CTSSQVSVGQRNTEAFF.

The CDR3 reads CASRPTGWADTQYF. The chain is built from TRBV27 and TRBJ2-3; TCRdb gives TRBD1 as the D gene, but with no DNA this cannot be confirmed. Germline V lookup: CDR1 MNHEY, CDR2 SMNVEV (reference sequence). The CDR3 is made up of 14 amino acids. No coding sequence is recorded.

J is TRBJ2-3 and V is TRBV11-2. The CDR3 runs to 13 residues. The record lacks a DNA sequence. CDR1 and CDR2 (germline): SGHAT, FQNNGV. Here the CDR3 reads CASRKAGHGTQYF.

The rearrangement joins TRBV10-3 to TRBJ1-2; TCRdb calls TRBD1, which cannot be checked without DNA. The CDR3 is 15 amino acids. No DNA was logged. The germline V gene encodes CDR1 ENHRY and CDR2 SYGVKD. CDR3 in amino acids: CAISAGQGRGYGYTF.